Sequencing of this T cell receptor beta chain was carried out in a study of cytomegalovirus exposure and HLA in healthy donors. Vbeta (60) and Jbeta (13) primers were used in the PCR. Sequenced by immunoSEQ multiplex PCR; TCRdb stores in-frame clones only, minus some. The data contain some 200,000 clones, 73% of them singletons. While unrecorded immune exposures were likely, the donors were nominally healthy when sampled. The sequencing sample was made of PBMCs. This clonotype was sampled from a woman aged 25 to 39 in good health and CMV-seronegative.

The CDR3 loop reads CASSSTVQRNTIYF. The CDR3, as DNA: TGTGCCAGCAGCTCGACAGTACAGAGAAACACCATATATTTT. This chain uses TRBV9 with TRBJ1-3; TRBD1 might be the D (5 bases). Germline V gene lookup returns CDR1 SGDLS and CDR2 YYNGEE. The CDR3 loop spans 14 amino acids. The ends were cut back, 4 bases at V and 5 bases at J, with 13 bases in the middle.